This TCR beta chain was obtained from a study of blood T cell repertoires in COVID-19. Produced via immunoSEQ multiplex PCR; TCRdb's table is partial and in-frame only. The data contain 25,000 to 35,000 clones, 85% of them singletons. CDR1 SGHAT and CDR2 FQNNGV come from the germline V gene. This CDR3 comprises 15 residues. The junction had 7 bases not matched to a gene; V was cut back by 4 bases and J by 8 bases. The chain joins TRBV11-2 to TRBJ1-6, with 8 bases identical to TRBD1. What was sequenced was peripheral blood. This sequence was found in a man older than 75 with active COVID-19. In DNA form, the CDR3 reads TGTGCCAGCAGCTCATGGACAGGGAGGGATTCACCCCTCCACTTT. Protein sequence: CASSSWTGRDSPLHF.